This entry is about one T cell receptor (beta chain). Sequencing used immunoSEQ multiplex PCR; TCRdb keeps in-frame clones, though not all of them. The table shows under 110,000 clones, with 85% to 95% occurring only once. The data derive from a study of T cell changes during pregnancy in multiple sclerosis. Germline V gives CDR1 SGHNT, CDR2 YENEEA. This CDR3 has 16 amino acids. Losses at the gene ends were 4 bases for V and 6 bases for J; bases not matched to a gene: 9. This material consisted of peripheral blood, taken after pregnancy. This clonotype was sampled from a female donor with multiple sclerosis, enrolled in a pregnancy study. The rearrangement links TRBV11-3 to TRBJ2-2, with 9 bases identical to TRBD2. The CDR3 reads CASSSRTSVSSGELFF. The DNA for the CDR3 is TGTGCCAGCAGCTCAAGGACTAGCGTCTCTTCCGGGGAGCTGTTTTTT.